What follows describes a single T cell receptor (beta chain). Its antigen is undetermined. Repertoires were generated with immunoSEQ multiplex PCR, while TCRdb's copy carries only in-frame clones and drops some. The sample carries more than 850,000 clones, approximately 80% recorded once. The data were taken from a study of shared clonotypes between healthy human individuals. Study-level results: Clonotype sharing among donors likely depends on sequencing depth.

Germline CDR1 is SGDLS and CDR2 is YYNGEE. Deletions cut 3 bases from V and 7 bases from J, with 20 bases between. The CDR3 totals 16 residues. This receptor was identified in a man younger than 35 in good health. Some clones in this sample may be carry-over from other donors' samples. The sample taken for sequencing was memory CD4+ T cells from PBMCs. Subset specified: CD45RA-negative fraction. This chain connects TRBV9 to TRBJ2-1, with D perhaps TRBD1 or TRBD2 (7 bases each). For the CDR3, the DNA is TGTGCCAGCAGCGCCCCCAGGGTCAGGGGGGGTAATGAGCAGTTCTTC. Protein product: CASSAPRVRGGNEQFF.